This T cell receptor (beta chain) was profiled in a study of OX40 agonist ivuxolimab in advanced cancers. Study background: Patients with hepatocellular carcinoma, melanoma, renal cell or head and neck cancer made up the dose-escalation patients.

V gave up 5 bases and J gave up 7 bases; unmatched junction bases: 4. The CDR3 has 14 amino acids. Germline V gene sequence: CDR1 ENHRY, CDR2 SYGVKD. Study conclusions and caveats: At 0.1 to 3.0 mg/kg, CD4+ and CD8+ blood T cells expanded clonally by week 6.

As regards this clone: The target antigen is unknown.

TCRdb's copy holds only in-frame clones and misses some; the assay was immunoSEQ multiplex PCR. The table has around 92,000 clones, around 94% seen once. The rearrangement uses TRBV10-3 and TRBJ2-3; 12 bases line up with TRBD2. This TCR was recovered from an adult with an advanced solid tumor such as melanoma, head and neck, liver or kidney cancer. The sample consisted of CD4+ or CD8+ T cells sorted from blood, taken in a trial of the OX40 agonist ivuxolimab. The CDR3 nucleotides are TGTGCCATCAGTTCTAGCGGGAGGGAGAATACGCAGTATTTT. It translates to CAISSSGRENTQYF.